This is a list of T cell receptor beta chains from one sample in a study of cytomegalovirus exposure and HLA in healthy donors. The data were produced by immunoSEQ multiplex PCR, yet TCRdb's version contains in-frame clones alone and is incomplete. The table shows 130,000 or so clones, with more than 8% occurring only once. Sequencing input: PBMCs. These receptors were obtained from a middle-aged man in good health and CMV-seronegative. The CDR3 runs from the conserved cysteine through the conserved F or W. A D gene is named only where the DNA matches it firmly. Rows give clone size only sometimes, using once, few, many, or a class for an expanded clone.

TRBV28	.	TRBJ2-7	few	TGTGCCAGCAGTTTAAGACCCTCGGGCGAGCAGTACTTC	CASSLRPSGEQYF
TRBV5-1	TRBD1	TRBJ2-1	.	TGCGCCAGCAGCACATCCGGGACAGGGGACAATGAGCAGTTCTTC	CASSTSGTGDNEQFF
TRBV1	.	TRBJ2-1	.	TGCACCAGCAGCCAAGAAAGGCGGGGGGCCCACAATGAGCAGTTCTTC	CTSSQERRGAHNEQFF
TRBV6-6	TRBD2	TRBJ2-3	.	TGTGCCAGCAAGAGGTTAGCGGGGGTTAGCACAGATACGCAGTATTTT	CASKRLAGVSTDTQYF
TRBV7-2	.	TRBJ2-7	.	TGTGCCAGCAGCTTAGGACAGTTCAACGAGCAGTACTTC	CASSLGQFNEQYF
TRBV7-9	.	TRBJ2-7	few	TGTGCCAGCAGCTCGGCGGGGGCAGGGGAGTCCTACGAGCAGTACTTC	CASSSAGAGESYEQYF
TRBV2	TRBD1	TRBJ2-1	.	TGTGCCAGCAGCCGGGACAGGGGAACGGGGGGCAATGAGCAGTTCTTC	CASSRDRGTGGNEQFF
TRBV7-6	.	TRBJ2-5	.	TGTGCCAGCAGCCGTCAGGGCCGCGAGACCCAGTACTTC	CASSRQGRETQYF
TRBV23-1	.	TRBJ1-2	.	TGCGCCAGCAGCCAAGGGGAGGGCTACACCTTC	CASSQGEGYTF
TRBV28	.	TRBJ1-5	few	TGTGCCAGCAGTGTGTCTCTGGGGGCCGGTCGGCCCCAGCATTTT	CASSVSLGAGRPQHF
TRBV7-2	.	TRBJ1-2	few	TGTGCCAGCAGCTTAGTTTATCGTGATGGCTACACCTTC	CASSLVYRDGYTF
TRBV27	.	TRBJ2-7	few	TGTGCCAGCAAGGTAGCGGGACAGGGCCACGAGCAGTACTTC	CASKVAGQGHEQYF
TRBV5-1	TRBD1	TRBJ1-3	.	TGCGCCAGCAGCTTAGCGGACAGGGATGGAAACACCATATATTTT	CASSLADRDGNTIYF
TRBV11-2	TRBD2	TRBJ2-7	few	TGTGCCAGCAGCTCCGGAAGCGGGGGGGTCAACGAGCAGTACTTC	CASSSGSGGVNEQYF
TRBV28	.	TRBJ1-4	few	TGTGCCAGCAGTTTACGGGGAGGGCCTAATGAAAAACTGTTTTTT	CASSLRGGPNEKLFF
TRBV25-1	.	TRBJ2-5	.	TGTGCCAGAATGGCAGGGGCGCAAGAGACCCAGTACTTC	CARMAGAQETQYF
TRBV6-1	TRBD1	TRBJ1-2	few	TGTGCCAGCGGTAACAGGGGGGACTATGGCTACACCTTC	CASGNRGDYGYTF
TRBV28	.	TRBJ1-5	.	TGTGCCAGCAAAGGGGCACCGTTGTATAGCAATCAGCCCCAGCATTTT	CASKGAPLYSNQPQHF
TRBV7-6	.	TRBJ2-5	few	TGTGCCAGCAGCCCCCCGGGGGAAGAGACCCAGTACTTC	CASSPPGEETQYF
TRBV7-7	.	TRBJ2-5	few	TGTGCCAGCAGCCCAGGCGAGACCCAGTACTTC	CASSPGETQYF
TRBV4-3	.	TRBJ2-2	few	TGCGCCAGCAGCCAAGATCAGAACCGCATCGTCCGGGAGCTGTTTTTT	CASSQDQNRIVRELFF
TRBV7-9	.	TRBJ1-5	few	TGTGCCAGCAGCCCAGGGCATAGCAATCAGCCCCAGCATTTT	CASSPGHSNQPQHF
TRBV6-6	.	TRBJ1-3	.	TGTGCCAGCAACCATAAGAGCTCTGGAAACACCATATATTTT	CASNHKSSGNTIYF
TRBV7-9	TRBD2	TRBJ2-1	few	TGTGCCAGCAGCTTATTTAGCGGGGGATCGAATGAGCAGTTCTTC	CASSLFSGGSNEQFF
TRBV5-1	TRBD1	TRBJ1-6	.	TGCGCCAGCAGCTTGGGACAGGGAGGTCCACCCCTCCACTTT	CASSLGQGGPPLHF
TRBV4-1	TRBD1	TRBJ1-6	.	TGCGCCAGCAGCCTGGGACAGGGGTCGCAGAATTCACCCCTCCACTTT	CASSLGQGSQNSPLHF
TRBV7-9	.	TRBJ2-3	.	TGTGCCAGCAGCCGATCGGTAGCAGTGACAGATACGCAGTATTTT	CASSRSVAVTDTQYF
TRBV28	.	TRBJ1-1	few	TGTGCCAGCAGTGATCAGGGGACTGAAGCTTTCTTT	CASSDQGTEAFF
TRBV10-3	TRBD1	TRBJ1-6	.	TGTGCTAGCCGGGACAGGTCTTTAACCCTCCACTTT	CASRDRSLTLHF
TRBV18	TRBD1	TRBJ1-6	.	TGTGCCAGCTCACCTCTCCTGACCGGGACAGGGGATTCACCCCTCCACTTT	CASSPLLTGTGDSPLHF
TRBV4-2	.	TRBJ2-5	.	TGTGCCAGCAGCCAAGATCCGTTGACCGGGGGCCAAGAGACCCAGTACTTC	CASSQDPLTGGQETQYF
TRBV11-3	TRBD1	TRBJ2-3	few	TGTGCCAGCAGCTCGGGCCCGACAGGGGAGGTGGCAGATACGCAGTATTTT	CASSSGPTGEVADTQYF
TRBV9	TRBD2	TRBJ2-3	.	TGTGCCAGCAGCCCCCCCTTCGGGGGGAACACAGATACGCAGTATTTT	CASSPPFGGNTDTQYF
TRBV5-5	.	TRBJ2-7	few	TGTGCCAGCACCCTGGAAGACAGGAGCTCCTACGAGCAGTACTTC	CASTLEDRSSYEQYF
TRBV6-1	.	TRBJ2-7	few	TGTGCCAGCATCCCGCGAGTCGGCGAGCAGTACTTC	CASIPRVGEQYF
TRBV15	TRBD1	TRBJ2-7	few	TGTGCCACCAGCAGAGCCCGGACAGGGTTGAACGAGCAGTACTTC	CATSRARTGLNEQYF
TRBV5-4	.	TRBJ1-6	.	TGTGCCAGCCATGACAGGAAGAATTCACCCCTCCACTTT	CASHDRKNSPLHF
TRBV19	.	TRBJ1-1	.	TGTGCCAGTAGTATTTGGCAGGGGTATGAAGCTTTCTTT	CASSIWQGYEAFF
TRBV18	.	TRBJ1-2	.	TGTGCCAGCTCACGTCAGGGTCGGGACTATGGCTACACCTTC	CASSRQGRDYGYTF
TRBV27	TRBD1	TRBJ1-1	few	TGTGCCAGCAGTTTAGTCAACAGGGGCACTGAAGCTTTCTTT	CASSLVNRGTEAFF
TRBV6-1	.	TRBJ2-5	few	TGTGCCAGCAGTCTAGACTATTCATTGGAGACCCAGTACTTC	CASSLDYSLETQYF
TRBV9	TRBD1	TRBJ2-2	few	TGTGCCAGCAGCTCTCAAGACAGGGACACCGGGGAGCTGTTTTTT	CASSSQDRDTGELFF
TRBV11-3	.	TRBJ1-6	few	TGTGCCAGCAGCTTAGTTAAGAAGAGCTCCTATAATTCACCCCTCCACTTT	CASSLVKKSSYNSPLHF
TRBV13	.	TRBJ2-2	.	TGTGCCAGCAGGAGCGCCGGGGAGCTGTTTTTT	CASRSAGELFF
TRBV7-6	.	TRBJ1-2	.	TGTGCCAGCAGCCGGCCCGAAGACAGGTCTGATTTGTATTTC	CASSRPEDRSDLYF
TRBV7-3	.	TRBJ1-1	.	TGTGCCAGCAGTTCTGGGCGGAACACTGAAGCTTTCTTT	CASSSGRNTEAFF
TRBV14	.	TRBJ1-2	.	TGTGCCAGCAGCCGAGTAGGGGGAGAAGGCTACACCTTC	CASSRVGGEGYTF
TRBV5-1	TRBD1	TRBJ2-7	.	TGCGCCAGCAGCTCCGGGACAGGGACCTACGAGCAGTACTTC	CASSSGTGTYEQYF
TRBV9	.	TRBJ2-2	.	TGTGCCAGCAGCACCATCAGGGGAACCGGGGAGCTGTTTTTT	CASSTIRGTGELFF
TRBV6-4	.	TRBJ2-3	.	TGTGCCAGCAGTCCGGCGGACCGGAGGGATACGCAGTATTTT	CASSPADRRDTQYF
TRBV5-1	TRBD2	TRBJ2-1	few	TGCGCCAGCAGCCCTCGCGAGCGGGGGGGTAGGAATGAGCAGTTCTTC	CASSPRERGGRNEQFF
TRBV6-1	TRBD1	TRBJ1-5	few	TGTGCCAGCAGTGCCGGGACAGGGGTCAATCAGCCCCAGCATTTT	CASSAGTGVNQPQHF
TRBV4-1	.	TRBJ2-7	.	TGCGCCAGCAGCCTTTCGACAGCCTACGAGCAGTACTTC	CASSLSTAYEQYF
TRBV19	.	TRBJ1-5	few	TGTGCCAGTAGTATTGGTCAGGGGTTCGATCAGCCCCAGCATTTT	CASSIGQGFDQPQHF
TRBV6-5	TRBD2	TRBJ2-1	.	TGTGCCAGCAGCCGGACTAGCGGTTACTACAATGAGCAGTTCTTC	CASSRTSGYYNEQFF